This T cell receptor (beta chain) was sequenced during a study of vaccination effects on CD4 cells after COVID-19. For the study at large: Participants were given two doses of BNT162b2 or mRNA-1273 vaccine.

CD4+ T cells specific for antigen were expanded with viral peptide pools by the ViraFEST assay before sequencing. The authors isolated CD4+ T cells after around 9 days of culture. PCR-confirmed SARS-CoV-2 infection occurred in the person between March and December 2020. Cultivation was performed at a few million PBMC per well with around 9.3 IU/ml IL-2 and around 10 ug/ml peptides added. Both day 3 and day 7 saw half the medium replaced with IL-2 medium. This CDR3 has 13 residues. CDR1 is MNHEY and CDR2 is SMNVEV in the germline V gene (reference sequence). V was pared by 6 bases and J by 7 bases, with 8 bases of the junction left unmatched. For this clone: Its antigen is currently unknown.

TCRdb keeps only in-frame clones here, not all; method: immunoSEQ multiplex PCR. The sample holds 20,000 to 30,000 clones, 69% seen once. The sequencing here drew on CD4+ T cells from PBMCs cultured with SARS-CoV-2 spike peptides, taken before COVID-19 vaccination. The TCR sequence derives from a human donor who had a prior SARS-CoV-2 infection. This chain links TRBV27 with TRBJ2-7; 8 nucleotides align to TRBD1. The CDR3: CASSRDRLGEQYF. For the CDR3, the DNA is TGTGCCAGCAGCCGGGACAGGTTAGGGGAGCAGTACTTC.